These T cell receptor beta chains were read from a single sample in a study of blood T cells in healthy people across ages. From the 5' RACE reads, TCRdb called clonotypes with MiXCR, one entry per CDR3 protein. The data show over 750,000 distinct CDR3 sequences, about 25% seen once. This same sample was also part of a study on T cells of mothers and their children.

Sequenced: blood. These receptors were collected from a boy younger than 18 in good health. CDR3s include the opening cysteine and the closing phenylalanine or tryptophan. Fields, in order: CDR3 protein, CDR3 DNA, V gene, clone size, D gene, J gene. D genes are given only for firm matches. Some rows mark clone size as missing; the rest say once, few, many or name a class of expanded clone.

cdr3_aa: CASSLDTGESPLHF; cdr3_nt: TGTGCCAGCAGCTTGGATACAGGGGAATCACCCCTCCACTTT; v_call: TRBV7-9; clone_size: .; d_call: TRBD1; j_call: TRBJ1-6
cdr3_aa: CASSLAVGRYYEQYF; cdr3_nt: TGTGCCAGCAGCTTAGCGGTAGGCAGGTACTACGAGCAGTACTTC; v_call: TRBV7-2; clone_size: few; d_call: .; j_call: TRBJ2-7
cdr3_aa: CASSQPGTDPDTQYF; cdr3_nt: TGTGCCAGCAGCCAGCCCGGGACCGACCCGGATACGCAGTATTTT; v_call: TRBV12-3/TRBV12-4; clone_size: few; d_call: .; j_call: TRBJ2-3
cdr3_aa: CASSPWTGGTTEAFF; cdr3_nt: TGTGCCAGCAGTCCATGGACAGGGGGGACCACTGAAGCTTTCTTT; v_call: TRBV6-5; clone_size: .; d_call: TRBD1; j_call: TRBJ1-1
cdr3_aa: CASSQDEGRNEQFF; cdr3_nt: TGCGCCAGCAGCCAAGATGAGGGGCGCAATGAGCAGTTCTTC; v_call: TRBV4-1; clone_size: few; d_call: .; j_call: TRBJ2-1
cdr3_aa: CASSLAWAGGSVETQYF; cdr3_nt: TGTGCCAGCAGCTTAGCATGGGCAGGGGGGTCGGTCGAGACCCAGTACTTC; v_call: TRBV7-2; clone_size: .; d_call: .; j_call: TRBJ2-5
cdr3_aa: CASSRLLDTEAFF; cdr3_nt: TGTGCCAGCAGCCGATTGTTGGACACTGAAGCTTTCTTT; v_call: TRBV14; clone_size: .; d_call: .; j_call: TRBJ1-1
cdr3_aa: CSVEVQGAFAEAFF; cdr3_nt: TGCAGCGTTGAGGTACAGGGGGCCTTCGCTGAAGCTTTCTTT; v_call: TRBV29-1; clone_size: few; d_call: TRBD1; j_call: TRBJ1-1
cdr3_aa: CAISEIGYEQYF; cdr3_nt: TGTGCCATCAGTGAAATCGGCTACGAGCAGTACTTC; v_call: TRBV10-3; clone_size: few; d_call: .; j_call: TRBJ2-7
cdr3_aa: CSVRERDTGELFF; cdr3_nt: TGCAGCGTTAGGGAGCGGGACACCGGGGAGCTGTTTTTT; v_call: TRBV29-1; clone_size: .; d_call: .; j_call: TRBJ2-2
cdr3_aa: CSARGGLGNGQFF; cdr3_nt: TGCAGTGCTCGCGGGGGACTAGGTAATGGGCAGTTCTTC; v_call: TRBV20-1; clone_size: .; d_call: TRBD2; j_call: TRBJ2-1
cdr3_aa: CSASPGRIHQETQYF; cdr3_nt: TGCAGTGCTTCCCCCGGGAGAATCCACCAGGAGACCCAGTACTTC; v_call: TRBV20-1; clone_size: many; d_call: .; j_call: TRBJ2-5
cdr3_aa: CASIRTAYNEQFF; cdr3_nt: TGTGCCAGCATCCGGACTGCTTACAATGAGCAGTTCTTC; v_call: TRBV7-2; clone_size: .; d_call: .; j_call: TRBJ2-1
cdr3_aa: CASSVYLAGETQYF; cdr3_nt: TGTGCCAGCAGTGTTTACCTAGCGGGCGAGACCCAGTACTTC; v_call: TRBV2; clone_size: .; d_call: TRBD2; j_call: TRBJ2-5
cdr3_aa: CASSFVGKALEQFF; cdr3_nt: TGTGCCAGCAGTTTCGTCGGGAAGGCCCTTGAGCAGTTCTTC; v_call: TRBV28; clone_size: few; d_call: .; j_call: TRBJ2-1
cdr3_aa: CASSLRTGGSPLHF; cdr3_nt: TGTGCCAGCAGCCTCCGGACAGGAGGTTCACCCCTCCACTTT; v_call: TRBV11-1; clone_size: few; d_call: TRBD1; j_call: TRBJ1-6